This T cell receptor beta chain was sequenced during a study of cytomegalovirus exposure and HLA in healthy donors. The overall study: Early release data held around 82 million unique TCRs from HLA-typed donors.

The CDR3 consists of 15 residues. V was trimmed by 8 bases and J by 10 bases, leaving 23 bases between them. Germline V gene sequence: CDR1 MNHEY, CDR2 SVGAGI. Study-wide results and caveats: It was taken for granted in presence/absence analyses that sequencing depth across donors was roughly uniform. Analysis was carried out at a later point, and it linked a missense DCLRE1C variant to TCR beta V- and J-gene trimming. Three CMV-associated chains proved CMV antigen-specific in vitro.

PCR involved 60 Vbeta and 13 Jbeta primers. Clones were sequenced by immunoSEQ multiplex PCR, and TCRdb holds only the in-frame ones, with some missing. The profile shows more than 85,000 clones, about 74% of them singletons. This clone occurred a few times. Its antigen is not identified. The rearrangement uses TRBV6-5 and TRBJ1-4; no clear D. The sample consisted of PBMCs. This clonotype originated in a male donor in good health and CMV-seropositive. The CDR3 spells CASGPRTTTGGKLFF. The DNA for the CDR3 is TGTGCCAGCGGACCGCGGACCACTACGGGAGGAAAACTGTTTTTT.